The present T cell receptor beta chain was sequenced within a study of T cells in Graves' hyperthyroidism and ophthalmopathy. TCR beta CDR3 sequences were amplified from RNA transcripts. HTBI primers were used for first-round RT-PCR of the TCR CDR3. MiXCR was run by TCRdb on the multiplex PCR reads, yielding one entry per CDR3 protein. The sample holds roughly 840,000 distinct CDR3 sequences, around 39% seen once. This clonotype was seen at least ten times. Its target is unknown. CDR1 SGHVS and CDR2 FQNEAQ come from the germline V gene. V gave up 5 bases and J gave up 4 bases, with 14 bases separating them. CDR3 length equals 14 residues. Graves' hyperthyroidism is called stable when ophthalmopathy does not progress within 18 months. Study-wide results and caveats: Most expanded thyroid clonotypes above 0.001 recurred in blood.

The sequencing input was blood. The receptor's source is a young man with Graves' hyperthyroidism. This chain links TRBV7-8 with TRBJ1-1, with D perhaps matching TRBD1 (5 bases). The CDR3: CASSPDSLGTEAFF. CDR3 nucleotide sequence: TGTGCCAGCAGCCCCGACAGCCTGGGCACTGAAGCTTTCTTT.